Listed below are T cell receptor beta chains from one sample, sequenced in a study of T cells after posttransplantation cyclophosphamide. Sequencing used immunoSEQ multiplex PCR; TCRdb keeps in-frame clones, though not all of them. The sample has roughly 30,000 clones; about nine tenths are singletons. The source material was naive CD4+ T cells sorted from PBMCs. These receptor sequences come from a woman aged 55-70 years in good health, CMV-negative, and a related stem cell transplant donor. CDR3s include the opening cysteine and the closing phenylalanine or tryptophan. Fields, in order: clone size, V gene, J gene, D gene, CDR3 protein, CDR3 DNA. A D gene is named only where the DNA matches it firmly. The size entry is marked missing in some rows and otherwise reads once, few, many or a size class.

clone_size: NA; v_call: TRBV28; j_call: TRBJ1-2; d_call: NA; cdr3_aa: CASSPAVVGYGYTF; cdr3_nt: TGTGCCAGCAGTCCCGCGGTAGTAGGATATGGCTACACCTTC
clone_size: NA; v_call: TRBV28; j_call: TRBJ2-7; d_call: NA; cdr3_aa: CASSLKVGMTSYEQYF; cdr3_nt: TGTGCCAGCAGTTTGAAGGTCGGAATGACTTCCTACGAGCAGTACTTC
clone_size: NA; v_call: TRBV5-4; j_call: TRBJ2-3; d_call: TRBD1; cdr3_aa: CASSPGQDTDTQYF; cdr3_nt: TGTGCCAGCAGCCCCGGACAGGACACAGATACGCAGTATTTT
clone_size: NA; v_call: TRBV15; j_call: TRBJ2-2; d_call: NA; cdr3_aa: CATSRDFSNTGELFF; cdr3_nt: TGTGCCACCAGCAGGGACTTCTCGAACACCGGGGAGCTGTTTTTT
clone_size: NA; v_call: TRBV9; j_call: TRBJ2-5; d_call: NA; cdr3_aa: CASSDRGGLQETQYF; cdr3_nt: TGTGCCAGCAGCGACCGAGGAGGGTTACAAGAGACCCAGTACTTC
clone_size: NA; v_call: TRBV4-3; j_call: TRBJ1-4; d_call: NA; cdr3_aa: CASSQGASATNEKLFF; cdr3_nt: TGCGCCAGCAGCCAGGGGGCTAGTGCAACTAATGAAAAACTGTTTTTT
clone_size: once; v_call: TRBV6-1; j_call: TRBJ1-2; d_call: NA; cdr3_aa: CASSQGNYGYTF; cdr3_nt: TGTGCCAGCAGTCAGGGTAACTATGGCTACACCTTC
clone_size: NA; v_call: TRBV28; j_call: TRBJ1-5; d_call: NA; cdr3_aa: CASTRSDRPNQPQHF; cdr3_nt: TGTGCCAGCACCCGATCGGACAGACCCAATCAGCCCCAGCATTTT
clone_size: NA; v_call: TRBV9; j_call: TRBJ2-5; d_call: TRBD2; cdr3_aa: CASSVSAGGARETQYF; cdr3_nt: TGTGCCAGCAGCGTATCTGCCGGGGGGGCCAGAGAGACCCAGTACTTC
clone_size: NA; v_call: TRBV4-1; j_call: TRBJ1-4; d_call: TRBD1; cdr3_aa: CASSRGDSPNEKLFF; cdr3_nt: TGCGCCAGCAGCCGGGGGGACAGTCCTAATGAAAAACTGTTTTTT
clone_size: NA; v_call: TRBV9; j_call: TRBJ2-5; d_call: TRBD2; cdr3_aa: CASSVDPAGQETQYF; cdr3_nt: TGTGCCAGCAGCGTAGATCCAGCGGGACAAGAGACCCAGTACTTC
clone_size: NA; v_call: TRBV6-1; j_call: TRBJ1-1; d_call: TRBD1; cdr3_aa: CASSPRGVGTEAFF; cdr3_nt: TGTGCCAGCAGCCCCAGGGGGGTAGGGACTGAAGCTTTCTTT
clone_size: NA; v_call: TRBV2; j_call: TRBJ2-5; d_call: NA; cdr3_aa: CASRRGETQYF; cdr3_nt: TGTGCCAGCAGGAGGGGGGAGACCCAGTACTTC
clone_size: NA; v_call: TRBV5-4; j_call: TRBJ1-2; d_call: TRBD1; cdr3_aa: CASSLERGQGYGYTF; cdr3_nt: TGTGCCAGCAGCTTGGAGAGGGGGCAGGGCTATGGCTACACCTTC
clone_size: NA; v_call: TRBV5-1; j_call: TRBJ2-7; d_call: TRBD1; cdr3_aa: CASSGDSYEQYF; cdr3_nt: TGCGCCAGCAGCGGGGACAGCTACGAGCAGTACTTC
clone_size: NA; v_call: TRBV19; j_call: TRBJ1-2; d_call: TRBD1; cdr3_aa: CASSIGGGAHSYTF; cdr3_nt: TGTGCCAGTAGTATAGGAGGGGGCGCCCATTCTTACACCTTC
clone_size: NA; v_call: TRBV18; j_call: TRBJ1-2; d_call: NA; cdr3_aa: CASSPGGNYGYTF; cdr3_nt: TGTGCCAGCTCACCAGGGGGCAACTATGGCTACACCTTC
clone_size: NA; v_call: TRBV6-5; j_call: TRBJ1-1; d_call: NA; cdr3_aa: CASSRVNGGNTEAFF; cdr3_nt: TGTGCCAGCAGTCGTGTTAACGGGGGGAACACTGAAGCTTTCTTT